This T cell receptor (beta chain) was recorded in a study of glioma-infiltrating T cells. The V segment lost 1 base and the J segment 6 bases; nucleotides outside the gene matches: 8. CDR1 and CDR2 from the germline V gene are SGHTA and FQGNSA. The CDR3 extends over 16 amino acids. Notes on the study in general: Very few CDR3 sequences were shared between tissue and blood. Non-neoplastic patients had below-expected tissue-blood divergence, while all gliomas exceeded expectation.

Amplification of TCR alpha and beta CDR3 regions from RNA used iRepertoire nested multiplex PCR. For one-step reverse transcription and amplification, about 85-400 ng of tissue mRNA or PBMC total RNA was used. TCRdb independently ran MiXCR on the multiplex PCR reads; one entry per CDR3 protein. The table includes some 150,000 distinct CDR3 sequences, about two fifths detected once. As to this clonotype: Its antigen is not identified.

The gene calls are TRBV7-2 and TRBJ2-1; TRBD2 matches at 8 bases. The TCR was taken from a human donor with low-grade glioma or glioblastoma, undergoing nonglioma brain surgery, or in good health (not recorded which). The source material was glioma tissue, nonneoplastic brain tissue, or PBMCs (not recorded which). CDR3 bases: TGTGCCAGCAGCTTAGTAGGGACTAGTAGTTTCAATGAGCAGTTCTTC. Translated: CASSLVGTSSFNEQFF.